The clone carrying this T cell receptor (beta chain) has just a few counts. This entry belongs to a study of yellow fever vaccine responses in identical twins. In germline, CDR1 is SGHAT, CDR2 FQDESV (reference sequence). The CDR3 is made up of 13 amino acids. V dropped 5 bases and J dropped 6; count of bases not matched to a gene: 1. Via MiXCR, TCRdb re-called the RT-PCR reads, giving one row per CDR3 protein. The sample lists some 2,400 distinct CDR3 sequences, over 65% occurring once. Sequenced material: T cells from blood (PBMCs), unsorted or a sorted subset (not recorded which), taken before or after yellow fever vaccination (not recorded which). The source is a woman younger than 30 who received the yellow fever vaccine. The V and J genes are TRBV11-1 and TRBJ1-6; TRBD1 matches 7 bases. CDR3 nucleotide sequence: TGTGCCAGCAGCCGGGACAGTAATTCACCCCTCCACTTT. Translation gives CASSRDSNSPLHF. Full variable domain (rest looked up from reference TRBV11-1 and TRBJ1-6): EAEVAQSPRYKITEKSQAVAFWCDPISGHATLYWYRQILGQGPELLVQFQDESVVDDSQLPKDRFSAERLKGVDSTLKIQPAELGDSAMYLCASSRDSNSPLHFGNGTRLTVT.